This is a list of T cell receptor beta chains from one sample in a study of identical twins. In TCRdb, the 5' RACE reads were re-called with MiXCR into one record per CDR3 protein. The sample records about 500,000 distinct CDR3 sequences, more than 13% being singletons. In addition, the sample was reused for a study of yellow fever vaccine responses in identical twins.

The sample consisted of CD4+ T cells sorted from blood. All receptors derive from a woman younger than 35 in good health. Each CDR3 is given with its conserved first and last residue. Fields, in order: J gene, D gene, clone size, CDR3 length, V gene, CDR3 DNA, CDR3 protein. The D gene is left open where the match is weak. Clone size, where shown, is once, few, many, or a class for clones that have expanded.

TRBJ2-3,NA,NA,16,TRBV6-5,TGTGCCAGCAGTTACTCGACAGCGAGTTGGTTTGATACGCAGTATTTT,CASSYSTASWFDTQYF
TRBJ2-3,TRBD2,NA,13,TRBV5-6,TGTGCCAGCAGCGTCACAATGACTAGCGGGATATATTTT,CASSVTMTSGIYF
TRBJ1-5,NA,NA,14,TRBV27,TGTGCCAGCAGTTTTCGGGGGGCAGGTCAGCCCCAGCATTTT,CASSFRGAGQPQHF
TRBJ2-3,NA,NA,14,TRBV7-2,TGTGCCAGCAGCTTATCCCCAGCGGCAGATACGCAGTATTTT,CASSLSPAADTQYF
TRBJ2-7,NA,NA,14,TRBV29-1,TGCAGCGTTAGAGGCAGGGCGAGCTCCTACGAGCAGTACTTC,CSVRGRASSYEQYF
TRBJ2-3,NA,many,16,TRBV12-3/TRBV12-4,TGTGCCAGCAGTTTACCGGTGGGACTTAGCACAGATACGCAGTATTTT,CASSLPVGLSTDTQYF
TRBJ2-7,TRBD1,NA,15,TRBV12-3/TRBV12-4,TGTGCCAGCAGTTTAGCAGGGGGCATCGCCTACGAGCAGTACTTC,CASSLAGGIAYEQYF
TRBJ1-1,NA,few,14,TRBV12-3/TRBV12-4,TGTGCCAGCACCATCAGAGGTCGAAACACTGAAGCTTTCTTT,CASTIRGRNTEAFF
TRBJ2-4,NA,few,16,TRBV27,TGTGCCAGCAGCCCAGGGGGGGCGGGGGCCAAAAACATTCAGTACTTC,CASSPGGAGAKNIQYF
TRBJ2-1,NA,NA,14,TRBV3-1,TGTGCCAGCAGCCTCAGCAGGGAGTACAATGAGCAGTTCTTC,CASSLSREYNEQFF
TRBJ2-1,NA,few,14,TRBV7-3,TGTGCCAGCAGCTCCGGACAGCCCTACAATGAGCAGTTCTTC,CASSSGQPYNEQFF
TRBJ2-7,TRBD1,few,15,TRBV7-2,TGTGCCAGCAGGCCAGATCCGGGACAGACCTACGAGCAGTACTTC,CASRPDPGQTYEQYF
TRBJ2-7,TRBD1,NA,14,TRBV6-2/TRBV6-3,TGTGCCAGCAGGGTCCCGGGACAGGGGAGCGAGCAGTACTTC,CASRVPGQGSEQYF
TRBJ2-7,NA,few,13,TRBV28,TGTGCCAGCAGCCCGACGGTACAGGGCGGGCAGTACTTC,CASSPTVQGGQYF
TRBJ1-1,NA,NA,14,TRBV5-1,TGCGCCAGCAGCTTGGATGGGGCAGGGTCTGAAGCTTTCTTT,CASSLDGAGSEAFF
TRBJ2-3,TRBD2,few,17,TRBV7-9,TGTGCCAGCAGCCTATACCCAGCGGGGCCTAGCACAGATACGCAGTATTTT,CASSLYPAGPSTDTQYF
TRBJ2-1,NA,few,15,TRBV18,TGTGCCAGCTCACCACAAGGGATTTCTTCAGATGAGCAGTTCTTC,CASSPQGISSDEQFF
TRBJ2-7,TRBD1,few,11,TRBV28,TGTGCCAGTGGACAGGTTTACGAGCAGTACTTC,CASGQVYEQYF
TRBJ2-7,NA,NA,13,TRBV5-3,TGTGCCAGGAGCCCACAGGACGGCTACGAGCAGTACTTC,CARSPQDGYEQYF
TRBJ2-2,NA,NA,17,TRBV5-6,TGTGCCAGCACTCATCAAAGGTTATGGTTGAACACCGGGGAGCTGTTTTTT,CASTHQRLWLNTGELFF
TRBJ2-6,TRBD1,NA,19,TRBV5-1,TGCGCCAGCAGTTCGATTCCGGGACAGGGGATTTCCGGGGCCAACGTCCTGACTTTC,CASSSIPGQGISGANVLTF
TRBJ2-7,NA,NA,19,TRBV11-2,TGTGCCAGCAGCTTAGTTAGATCGTGGTTGACAGGCTCCGACTACGAGCAGTACTTC,CASSLVRSWLTGSDYEQYF
TRBJ2-2,TRBD2,few,18,TRBV20-1,TGCAGTGCTAGGCCCGGGACTAGCGGGAGCCTGAACACCGGGGAGCTGTTTTTT,CSARPGTSGSLNTGELFF
TRBJ2-5,TRBD1,NA,16,TRBV20-1,TGCAGTGCTAGTAACGCCGGACAGGGGCCGGAGGAGACCCAGTACTTC,CSASNAGQGPEETQYF
TRBJ2-7,TRBD2,NA,14,TRBV30,TGTGCCTGGAGTGAGGGACTAGCGTCCCACGAGCAGTACTTC,CAWSEGLASHEQYF
TRBJ2-2,NA,many,16,TRBV12-3/TRBV12-4,TGTGCCAGCACCCTTATCCAGCCCGCGTCGGGCGGGGAGCTGTTTTTT,CASTLIQPASGGELFF
TRBJ1-2,NA,NA,15,TRBV11-1,TGTGCCAGCACCTTAGATGGGGTCGGAAGCTATGGCTACACCTTC,CASTLDGVGSYGYTF
TRBJ1-6,NA,NA,13,TRBV12-3/TRBV12-4,TGTGCCAGCAGCCGGGGGGGGATTTCACCCCTCCACTTT,CASSRGGISPLHF
TRBJ2-7,NA,few,17,TRBV4-1,TGCGCCAGCAGCCAAGAGGTGGAGGTGGCGGTCGTCTACGAGCAGTACTTC,CASSQEVEVAVVYEQYF
TRBJ2-7,NA,few,12,TRBV29-1,TGCAGCGTCGAAGGGACACCCTACGAGCAGTACTTC,CSVEGTPYEQYF
TRBJ2-5,TRBD1,NA,13,TRBV20-1,TGCAGTGCTCCCCCTCGACAGGGCGAGACCCAGTACTTC,CSAPPRQGETQYF
TRBJ2-1,TRBD2,few,17,TRBV9,TGTGCCAGCAGCGTAGTAGGAGCGACTAGCGGGAGCAATGAGCAGTTCTTC,CASSVVGATSGSNEQFF
TRBJ2-1,TRBD1,once,14,TRBV10-3,TGTGCCATCTCAAGAGCCGGACAGGACAATGAGCAGTTCTTC,CAISRAGQDNEQFF
TRBJ2-1,NA,few,13,TRBV6-2/TRBV6-3,TGTGCCAGCGGGTTCAACCTAGGGGGGGAGCAGTTCTTC,CASGFNLGGEQFF
TRBJ2-3,TRBD2,NA,14,TRBV6-1,TGTGCCAGCAGGCCTAGCGGGAGGGCAGATACGCAGTATTTT,CASRPSGRADTQYF
TRBJ1-2,NA,many,11,TRBV28,TGTGCCAGCTGGGACAAGTCTGGCTACACCTTC,CASWDKSGYTF
TRBJ1-4,TRBD1,few,17,TRBV5-1,TGCGCCAGCAGCAGGGGAACGGCGGACAGGGGTAATGAAAAACTGTTTTTT,CASSRGTADRGNEKLFF
TRBJ2-1,NA,NA,12,TRBV19,TGTGCCACCTTACTAGAGTCCAATGAGCAGTTCTTC,CATLLESNEQFF
TRBJ2-2,TRBD1,few,15,TRBV10-3,TGTGCCATCAGTGAGCGGGGACAGGACACCGGGGAGCTGTTTTTT,CAISERGQDTGELFF
TRBJ1-4,TRBD1,many,13,TRBV28,TGTGCCAGCAGCAAAGACAGGGCAAGGAAACTGTTTTTT,CASSKDRARKLFF